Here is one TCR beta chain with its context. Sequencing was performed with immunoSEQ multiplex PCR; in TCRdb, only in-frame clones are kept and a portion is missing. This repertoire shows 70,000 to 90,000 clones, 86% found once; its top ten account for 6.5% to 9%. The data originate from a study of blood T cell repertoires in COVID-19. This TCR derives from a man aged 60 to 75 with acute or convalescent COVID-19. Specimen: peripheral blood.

The CDR3 reads CSVGTAANYGYTF. The CDR3 DNA reads TGCAGCGTCGGGACAGCAGCCAACTATGGCTACACCTTC. The chain combines TRBV29-1 with TRBJ1-2; 7 bases fit TRBD1. This CDR3 region has 13 residues. Looked up from germline, CDR1 is SQVTM and CDR2 is ANQGSEA. The ends lost 6 bases at V and 2 bases at J; junction bases unmatched: 6.